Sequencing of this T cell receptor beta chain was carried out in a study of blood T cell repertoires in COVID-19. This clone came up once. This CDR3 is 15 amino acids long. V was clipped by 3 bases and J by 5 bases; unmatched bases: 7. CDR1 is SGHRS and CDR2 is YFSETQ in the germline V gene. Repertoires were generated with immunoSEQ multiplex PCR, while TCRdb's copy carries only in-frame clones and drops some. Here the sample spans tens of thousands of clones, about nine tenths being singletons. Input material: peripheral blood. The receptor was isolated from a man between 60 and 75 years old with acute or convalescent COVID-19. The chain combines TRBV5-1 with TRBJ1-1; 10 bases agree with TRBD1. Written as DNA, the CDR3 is TGCGCCAGCAGCTGGGGACAGGGGCTGGAAACTGAAGCTTTCTTT. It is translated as CASSWGQGLETEAFF.